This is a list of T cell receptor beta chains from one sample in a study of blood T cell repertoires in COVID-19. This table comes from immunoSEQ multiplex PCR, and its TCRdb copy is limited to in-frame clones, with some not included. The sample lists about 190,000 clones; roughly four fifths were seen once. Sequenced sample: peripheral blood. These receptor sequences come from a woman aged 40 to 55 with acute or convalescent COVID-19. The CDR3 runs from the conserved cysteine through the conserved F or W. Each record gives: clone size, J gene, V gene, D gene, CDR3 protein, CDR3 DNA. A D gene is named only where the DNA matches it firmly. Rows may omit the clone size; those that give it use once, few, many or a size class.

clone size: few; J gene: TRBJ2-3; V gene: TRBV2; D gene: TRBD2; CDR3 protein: CASRRREEGDTQYF; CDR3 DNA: TGTGCCAGCAGGAGGCGGGAGGAAGGAGATACGCAGTATTTT
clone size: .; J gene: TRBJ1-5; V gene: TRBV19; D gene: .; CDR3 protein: CASSIFFDRQPQHF; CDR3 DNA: TGTGCCAGTAGTATTTTTTTCGATAGACAGCCCCAGCATTTT
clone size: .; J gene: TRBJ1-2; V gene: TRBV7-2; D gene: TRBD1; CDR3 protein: CASSEGTAMYGYTF; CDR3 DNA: TGTGCCAGCAGCGAAGGGACAGCCATGTATGGCTACACCTTC
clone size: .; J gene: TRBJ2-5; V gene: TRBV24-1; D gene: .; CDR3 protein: CATSVRGETQYF; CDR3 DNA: TGTGCCACCAGTGTCAGGGGAGAGACCCAGTACTTC
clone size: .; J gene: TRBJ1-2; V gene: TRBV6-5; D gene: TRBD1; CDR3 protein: CASNRGRDGYTF; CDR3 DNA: TGTGCCAGCAACAGGGGGCGTGATGGCTACACCTTC
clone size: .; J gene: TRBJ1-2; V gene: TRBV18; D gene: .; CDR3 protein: CASSPIPPKGHGYTF; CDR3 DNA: TGTGCCAGCTCACCCATCCCGCCCAAGGGGCATGGCTACACCTTC
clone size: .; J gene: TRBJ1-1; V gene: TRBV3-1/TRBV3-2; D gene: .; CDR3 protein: CASSQEEYPAPAFF; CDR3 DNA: TGTGCCAGCAGCCAAGAAGAGTACCCCGCCCCAGCTTTCTTT
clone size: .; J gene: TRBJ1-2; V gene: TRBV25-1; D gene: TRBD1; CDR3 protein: CASSAGTGYGYTF; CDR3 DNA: TGTGCCAGCAGTGCAGGGACAGGCTATGGCTACACCTTC
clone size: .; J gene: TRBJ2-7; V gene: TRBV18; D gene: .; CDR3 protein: CASSPRGYEQYF; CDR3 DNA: TGTGCCAGCTCACCCCGCGGGTACGAGCAGTACTTC
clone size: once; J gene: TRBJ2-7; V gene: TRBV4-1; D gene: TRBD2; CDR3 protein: CASSRGLAGSMSSYEQYF; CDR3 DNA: TGCGCCAGCAGCCGAGGACTAGCGGGGAGCATGTCCTCCTACGAGCAGTACTTC